This T cell receptor beta chain stems from a study of blood T cells in healthy people across ages. Next came a second PCR, run for about 6 to 12 cycles, which used a sample-barcoded 5' primer along with a J-beta primer mix. One entry per CDR3 protein, called by TCRdb with MiXCR from the 5' RACE reads. Among approximately 900,000 distinct CDR3 sequences, roughly 43% were seen once, and the ten largest hold around an eighth. Regarding this clonotype: The antigen is undetermined.

The CDR3 has 13 residues. Germline loops: CDR1 MNHNY, CDR2 SVGAGI (reference sequence). Trimming took 2 bases from V and 6 from J, leaving 8 bases between them. General study results and limits: With donor CMV status unknown, expanded clonotype changes were possibly confounded.

This clonotype originated in a man aged 25 to 45 in good health. This chain joins TRBV6-6 and TRBJ2-1, with a possible D match to TRBD2 (6 bases). What was sequenced was blood. In nucleotides, the CDR3 is TGTGCCAGCAGTTACCAGGAGGGCAATGAGCAGTTCTTC. As protein: CASSYQEGNEQFF.